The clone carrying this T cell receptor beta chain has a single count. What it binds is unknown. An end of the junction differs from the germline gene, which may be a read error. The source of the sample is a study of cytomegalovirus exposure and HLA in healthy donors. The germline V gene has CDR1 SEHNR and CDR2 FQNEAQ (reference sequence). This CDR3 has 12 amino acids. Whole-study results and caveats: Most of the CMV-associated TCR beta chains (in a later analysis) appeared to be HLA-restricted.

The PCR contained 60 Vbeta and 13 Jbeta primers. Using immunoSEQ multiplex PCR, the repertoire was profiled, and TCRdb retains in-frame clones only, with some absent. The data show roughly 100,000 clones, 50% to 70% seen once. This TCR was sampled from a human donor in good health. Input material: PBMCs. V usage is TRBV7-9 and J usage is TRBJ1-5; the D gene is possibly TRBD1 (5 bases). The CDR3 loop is CSSSLGEGTQHF. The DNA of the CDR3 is TGTTCCAGCAGCTTAGGGGAGGGGACCCAGCATTTT.